This is a list of T cell receptor beta chains from one sample in a study of post-analysis software for immune sequencing data. TCRdb re-called the PCR reads through MiXCR, storing one row per CDR3 protein. Among about 430,000 distinct CDR3 sequences listed, 39% were seen once. The source material was blood. The receptors were sampled from a girl aged 2 to 10 with multiple sclerosis. The conserved cysteine and the conserved F or W are not part of the CDR3 here. The D gene is left open where the match is weak.

j_call: TRBJ2-3
v_call: TRBV24-1
d_call: .
cdr3_aa: ATSTTTDTQY

j_call: TRBJ2-1
v_call: TRBV20-1
d_call: TRBD2
cdr3_aa: SARGGALYNEQF

j_call: TRBJ1-4
v_call: TRBV2
d_call: .
cdr3_aa: ASSEDLGITNEKLF

j_call: TRBJ2-1
v_call: TRBV28
d_call: .
cdr3_aa: ASSPQDPLLDEQF

j_call: TRBJ1-1
v_call: TRBV29-1
d_call: .
cdr3_aa: SIDRVMNTEAF

j_call: TRBJ2-5
v_call: TRBV12-5
d_call: TRBD2
cdr3_aa: ASDWSAGGGETQY

j_call: TRBJ2-1
v_call: TRBV6-5
d_call: TRBD2
cdr3_aa: ASSSPGLGAYNEQF

j_call: TRBJ2-7
v_call: TRBV7-7
d_call: .
cdr3_aa: ASIRRVLSYEQY

j_call: TRBJ2-1
v_call: TRBV28
d_call: .
cdr3_aa: ASSLDANSYNEQF

j_call: TRBJ2-7
v_call: TRBV20-1
d_call: .
cdr3_aa: SASSQGPYEQY

j_call: TRBJ2-2
v_call: TRBV4-3
d_call: .
cdr3_aa: ASSRRSGGELF

j_call: TRBJ2-7
v_call: TRBV6-6
d_call: .
cdr3_aa: ASSTGNLLYEQY

j_call: TRBJ1-5
v_call: TRBV10-2
d_call: TRBD1
cdr3_aa: ASSDGGQGGPERNQPQH

j_call: TRBJ2-1
v_call: TRBV11-2
d_call: .
cdr3_aa: ASSSKRRPGEDSYNEQF

j_call: TRBJ2-1
v_call: TRBV20-1
d_call: TRBD2
cdr3_aa: SALVGGGAMVDEQF

j_call: TRBJ2-1
v_call: TRBV3-1
d_call: TRBD1
cdr3_aa: ASSLRDRPF

j_call: TRBJ2-1
v_call: TRBV28
d_call: .
cdr3_aa: ASSDVGTYNEQF

j_call: TRBJ1-1
v_call: TRBV9
d_call: .
cdr3_aa: ASSVDGRSTEAF

j_call: TRBJ2-7
v_call: TRBV20-1
d_call: TRBD2
cdr3_aa: SASGLAGHYEQY

j_call: TRBJ2-5
v_call: TRBV20-1
d_call: .
cdr3_aa: SARKAPQETQY

j_call: TRBJ1-4
v_call: TRBV6-4
d_call: .
cdr3_aa: ASSDTTNEKLF

j_call: TRBJ1-4
v_call: TRBV9
d_call: .
cdr3_aa: ASSPRAGDHTNEKLF

j_call: TRBJ1-1
v_call: TRBV28
d_call: .
cdr3_aa: ASSSAVTEAF

j_call: TRBJ2-7
v_call: TRBV5-1
d_call: .
cdr3_aa: ASSTELTGRGEQY